This T cell receptor (beta chain) was found in a study of shared clonotypes between healthy human individuals. As for the study in general: The cohort comprised a couple of women and a few men. Their ages spanned 18 to 49 years.

The protocol was immunoSEQ multiplex PCR, while the TCRdb copy is restricted to in-frame clones and leaves out a portion. Altogether approximately 2.4 million clones are present, almost 96% being singletons, with the ten largest covering approximately 0.13%. CDR3 length equals 15 residues. Trimming pared 0 bases from V and 5 bases from J, leaving 11 bases between. Germline-derived CDR1 and CDR2 are MNHNS and SASEGT. The chain employs TRBV6-1 and TRBJ1-3; the D gene is possibly TRBD1 (6 bases). The sequence was obtained from a man aged 18 to 29 in good health. Sequencing input: naive CD4+ T cells sorted from blood. The subset was: CD45RA+ positively selected. The CDR3 nucleotides are TGTGCCAGCAGTGAAGCGGCCAGGGGTAGAAACACCATATATTTT. The encoded protein is CASSEAARGRNTIYF.